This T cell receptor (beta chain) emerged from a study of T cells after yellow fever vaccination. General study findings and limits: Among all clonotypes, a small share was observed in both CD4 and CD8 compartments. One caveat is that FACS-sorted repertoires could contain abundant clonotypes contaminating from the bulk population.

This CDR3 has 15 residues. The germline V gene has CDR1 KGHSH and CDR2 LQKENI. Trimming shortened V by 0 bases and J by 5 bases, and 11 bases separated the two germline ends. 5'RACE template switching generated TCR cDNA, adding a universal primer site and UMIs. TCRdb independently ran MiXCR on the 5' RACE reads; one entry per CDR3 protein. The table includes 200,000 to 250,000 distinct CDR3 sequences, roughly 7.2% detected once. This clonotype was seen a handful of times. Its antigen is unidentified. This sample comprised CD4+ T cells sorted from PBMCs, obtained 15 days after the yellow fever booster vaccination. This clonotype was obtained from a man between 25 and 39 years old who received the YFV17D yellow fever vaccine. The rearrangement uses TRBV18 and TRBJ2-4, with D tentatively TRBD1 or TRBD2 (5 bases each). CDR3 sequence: CASSPPGGTQNIQYF. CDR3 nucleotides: TGTGCCAGCTCACCACCTGGGGGTACTCAAAACATTCAGTACTTC.